Below, 25 T cell receptor beta chains from the same sample are listed, as sequenced in a study of long-term antiretroviral therapy in people with HIV. They ran version v3.0 of the immunoSEQ assay at survey level. TCRdb keeps only in-frame clones here, not all; method: immunoSEQ multiplex PCR. Of about 27,000 clones listed, approximately 93% are singletons. Source: unsorted PBMCs, taken 7.6 years after starting antiretroviral therapy. The receptors stem from a woman in her 40s with HIV.

J is TRBJ2-3 and V is TRBV27; the D gene is possibly TRBD1 (5 bases). V lost 4 bases and J 3 bases, leaving 8 bases between the germline ends. CDR1 is MNHEY, CDR2 SMNVEV, per germline (reference sequence). The CDR3 sequence is 13 residues long. The DNA for the CDR3 is TGTGCCAGCAGTTCTGGGGCAACAGATACGCAGTATTTT. Amino acids: CASSSGATDTQYF.

This chain links TRBV5-1 with TRBJ2-2; possibly TRBD1 or TRBD2 for D (5 bases each). The V gene lost 3 bases and the J gene lost 0 bases, with 9 bases spanning the gap. The CDR3 is 15 amino acids. The germline V gene encodes CDR1 SGHRS and CDR2 YFSETQ. The CDR3 DNA reads TGCGCCAGCAGCTCAGGGACCGCGAACACCGGGGAGCTGTTTTTT. Its translation: CASSSGTANTGELFF.

In DNA, the CDR3 is TGTGCCAGCACCAAGGACAGCTATGGCTACACCTTC. Its protein product is CASTKDSYGYTF. The chain couples TRBV2 to TRBJ1-2, with D possibly being TRBD1 (6 bases). The length of the CDR3 is 12 residues. Germline loops: CDR1 SNHLY, CDR2 FYNNEI. Trimming pared 7 bases from V and 4 bases from J, leaving 10 bases between.

This clone appeared a few times. This chain uses TRBV30 with TRBJ1-2; D might be TRBD1 (5 bases). Trimming stripped 0 bases from V and 8 bases from J, with 7 bases between. The CDR3 loop spans 11 amino acids. The germline V gene has CDR1 GTSNPN and CDR2 SVGIG (reference sequence). DNA for the CDR3: TGTGCCTGGAGTGTAAACAGGGGCTACACCTTC. Translating gives CAWSVNRGYTF.

This chain joins TRBV2 and TRBJ2-3; D possibly corresponds to TRBD2 (6 bases). Germline-derived CDR1 and CDR2 are SNHLY and FYNNEI. The CDR3 runs 15 residues. Trimming took 2 bases from V and 1 from J, leaving 10 bases between them. This chain's CDR3 is CASSESSGGTDTQYF. CDR3 coding DNA: TGTGCCAGCAGTGAATCTTCGGGGGGCACAGATACGCAGTATTTT. Based on the CDR3 plus reference TRBV2 and TRBJ2-3, the full variable domain is EPEVTQTPSHQVTQMGQEVILRCVPISNHLYFYWYRQILGQKVEFLVSFYNNEISEKSEIFDDQFSVERPDGSNFTLKIRSTKLEDSAMYFCASSESSGGTDTQYFGPGTRLTVL.

CDR3 DNA sequence: TGCGCCAGCAGCCGAGACCGGGGCCATTACTACGAGCAGTACTTC. Translating it yields CASSRDRGHYYEQYF. The chain links TRBV4-3 to TRBJ2-7; perhaps D is TRBD1 or TRBD2 (5 bases each). The V gene lost 4 bases and the J gene lost 3 bases, with 16 bases spanning the gap. CDR1 is LGHNA, CDR2 YSLEER, per germline. CDR3 length equals 15 residues.

V is TRBV7-9 and J is TRBJ1-2; 10 bases map to TRBD1. CDR1 and CDR2 (germline): SEHNR, FQNEAQ (reference sequence). After removal of 7 bases from V and 13 bases from J, the junction contained 9 bases not matched to a gene. CDR3 length: 12 amino acids. The CDR3 DNA follows: TGTGCCAGCAATGGGGACAGGGGCCATGGCACCTTC. Residues: CASNGDRGHGTF.

The V and J genes are TRBV2 and TRBJ1-2; D unclear. CDR1 and CDR2 (germline): SNHLY, FYNNEI. The CDR3 runs 12 residues. The V and J ends lost 8 bases and 7 bases respectively, with 14 bases between them. CDR3 residues: CASGLGVAGYTF. DNA of the CDR3: TGTGCCAGCGGGCTTGGGGTTGCTGGCTACACCTTC.

The CDR3 DNA follows: TGCGCCAGCAGCCTCTCTCCGGGGCGAGCAGACACTGAAGCTTTCTTT. Amino acid sequence: CASSLSPGRADTEAFF. The chain recombines TRBV4-1 with TRBJ1-1; tentatively, D is TRBD1 (5 bases). CDR1 is MGHRA and CDR2 is YSYEKL in the germline V gene. This CDR3 has 16 residues. The germline V and J ends were trimmed by 4 bases and 3 bases, with 18 bases remaining between them.

V usage is TRBV27 and J usage is TRBJ2-3, with D possibly matching TRBD1 (6 bases). This CDR3 contains 14 residues. Germline V gene lookup returns CDR1 MNHEY and CDR2 SMNVEV (reference sequence). The V and J ends lost 3 bases and 4 bases respectively, with 11 bases between them. The CDR3 loop reads CASSFAGAPDTQYF. The CDR3 nucleotides read TGTGCCAGCAGTTTCGCAGGGGCCCCAGATACGCAGTATTTT.

V and J are TRBV5-1 and TRBJ2-3, with D perhaps matching TRBD1 (6 bases). The CDR3 is 17 residues long. CDR1 and CDR2 (germline): SGHRS, YFSETQ. V was shortened by 0 bases and J by 5 bases, with 19 bases between the two germline ends. Written as DNA, the CDR3 is TGCGCCAGCAGCTTGGAGGCTTTCGGGACACTCCTAGATACGCAGTATTTT. As protein: CASSLEAFGTLLDTQYF. Variable domain in full (rest from reference TRBV5-1 and TRBJ2-3): KAGVTQTPRYLIKTRGQQVTLSCSPISGHRSVSWYQQTPGQGLQFLFEYFSETQRNKGNFPGRFSGRQFSNSRSEMNVSTLELGDSALYLCASSLEAFGTLLDTQYFGPGTRLTVL.

V is TRBV6-4 and J is TRBJ1-1; 9 bases are a match to TRBD1. With 6 bases clipped from V and 7 bases from J, the junction kept 3 bases outside the gene matches. Germline V CDR1 and CDR2: MRHNA, SNTAGT. The CDR3 has 12 amino acids. The CDR3 region has the DNA TGTGCCAGCAGATCGGGACAGGGTGAAGCTTTCTTT. Amino acid sequence: CASRSGQGEAFF.

This sequence joins TRBV7-2 and TRBJ1-1; 7 positions agree with TRBD1. The trim removed 5 bases at V and 4 bases at J, leaving 10 bases unmatched. Looked up from germline, CDR1 is SGHTA and CDR2 is FQGNSA. The CDR3 length is 15 residues. The CDR3 DNA is TGTGCCAGCAGCCTAGAGGGACAGCCAGGCACTGAAGCTTTCTTT. Its protein product is CASSLEGQPGTEAFF.

The rearrangement uses TRBV5-6 and TRBJ1-1; D remains unclear. The ends were cut back, 2 bases at V and 1 base at J, with 12 bases in the middle. Germline CDR1 SGHDT, CDR2 YYEEEE. CDR3 length equals 15 residues. The DNA for the CDR3 is TGTGCCAGCAGCTTCCGTCCCGAGGGGAACACTGAAGCTTTCTTT. Amino acids: CASSFRPEGNTEAFF.

The chain employs TRBV30 and TRBJ2-5, with 8 bases identical to TRBD1. Germline V gives CDR1 GTSNPN, CDR2 SVGIG (reference sequence). With V trimmed by 2 bases and J by 2 bases, 1 base remained unmatched. The CDR3 spans 13 residues. The CDR3 is CAWSRQGQETQYF. The CDR3 nucleotides read TGTGCCTGGAGTAGACAGGGGCAAGAGACCCAGTACTTC. The full variable domain, in which reference TRBV30 and TRBJ2-5 provide the parts outside the CDR3, is SQTIHQWPATLVQPVGSPLSLECTVEGTSNPNLYWYRQAAGRGLQLLFYSVGIGQISSEVPQNLSASRPQDRQFILSSKKLLLSDSGFYLCAWSRQGQETQYFGPGTRLLVL.

V is TRBV10-3 and J is TRBJ1-2, with 8 bases matching TRBD1. V lost 7 bases and J lost 7; bases outside the gene matches: 11. Per the germline V gene, CDR1 is ENHRY and CDR2 is SYGVKD. The CDR3 covers 14 residues. The CDR3: CAITSGQGKGGYTF. The CDR3 bases are TGTGCCATCACCAGCGGACAGGGAAAAGGTGGCTACACCTTC.

The chain employs TRBV6-6 and TRBJ2-2, with a possible D match to TRBD1 (6 bases). The CDR3 sequence is 14 residues long. V was clipped by 6 bases and J by 6 bases, with 14 bases between them. CDR1 and CDR2 from the germline V gene are MNHNY and SVGAGI (reference sequence). CDR3 loop: CASSPSRGAGELFF. The CDR3 region has the DNA TGTGCCAGCAGCCCCTCCAGGGGAGCCGGGGAGCTGTTTTTT.

J is TRBJ1-2 and V is TRBV29-1; D unclear. The V gene lost 3 bases and the J gene lost 7 bases, with 12 bases spanning the gap. From germline, CDR1 is SQVTM and CDR2 ANQGSEA. This CDR3 comprises 12 residues. The CDR3 loop is CSVEASGGGYTF. The CDR3 DNA follows: TGCAGCGTTGAGGCGTCAGGAGGTGGCTACACCTTC.

The rearrangement uses TRBV15 and TRBJ2-7, with TRBD1 identical over 8 bases. J was trimmed by 2 bases and V by 9 bases; bases with no gene match: 18. The CDR3 loop spans 17 amino acids. CDR1 and CDR2 (germline): LNHNV, YYDKDF (reference sequence). CDR3 sequence (DNA): TGTGCCACTACACCTGCACTAGGACAGGGTGAAACCTACGAGCAGTACTTC. Translation: CATTPALGQGETYEQYF.

As DNA, the CDR3 is TGTGCCTTTCGGGCAGGGACTTCCTATGGCTACACCTTC. It is translated as CAFRAGTSYGYTF. This chain connects TRBV30 to TRBJ1-2; tentative D call: TRBD1 (5 bases). V dropped 7 bases and J dropped 4 bases, with 16 bases sitting between them. Germline V gene data show CDR1 as GTSNPN and CDR2 as SVGIG (reference sequence). The CDR3 loop spans 13 amino acids.

The V call is TRBV7-9, the J call TRBJ2-3; D gene ambiguous. Per germline, CDR1 SEHNR and CDR2 FQNEAQ (reference sequence). V was clipped by 0 bases and J by 4 bases, with 8 bases between them. The CDR3 runs 14 residues. CDR3 bases: TGTGCCAGCAGCTTAGCCGCCAAACCAGATACGCAGTATTTT. This translates into CASSLAAKPDTQYF.

V usage is TRBV7-2 and J usage is TRBJ2-7; D may correspond to TRBD1 or TRBD2 (5 bases each). The germline CDR1 and CDR2 sequences are SGHTA and FQGNSA. The V gene lost 5 bases and the J gene lost 5 bases, with 16 bases spanning the gap. The CDR3 consists of 14 residues. CDR3 DNA: TGTGCCAGCAGCCCGAACCAGGGAGAGAACGAGCAGTACTTC. Protein product: CASSPNQGENEQYF.

V and J are TRBV11-2 and TRBJ2-1; weak D call: TRBD2 (6 bases). Germline V gives CDR1 SGHAT, CDR2 FQNNGV. Deletions cut 5 bases from V and 4 bases from J, with 21 bases between. The CDR3 totals 17 residues. The DNA for the CDR3 is TGTGCCAGCAGCCTGACGGGAAGGCTAGCGACTTACAATGAGCAGTTCTTC. As protein: CASSLTGRLATYNEQFF.

V gene TRBV9 combines with J gene TRBJ2-2; 7 nucleotides align to TRBD2. CDR3 length equals 17 residues. The V gene's germline CDR1 is SGDLS and CDR2 YYNGEE. The V and J ends lost 0 bases and 1 base, in that order; junction bases with no gene match: 6. The CDR3 spells CASSVDPERGNTGELFF. The CDR3 DNA is TGTGCCAGCAGCGTAGACCCCGAGCGGGGGAACACCGGGGAGCTGTTTTTT.

This clone was detected once. This chain links TRBV12-2 with TRBJ1-6; TRBD1, the table's D call, lacks a check against the DNA. TRBV12-2 is noted as a pseudogene. The CDR3 loop spans 21 amino acids. The CDR3 spells CASRLAGTDRQRSSYNSPLHF. CDR3 nucleotide sequence: TGTGCAAGTCGCTTAGCGGGGACGGACAGGCAAAGGAGCTCCTATAATTCACCCCTCCACTTT.